This T cell receptor (beta chain) was recorded in a study of blood T cell repertoires in COVID-19. Using immunoSEQ multiplex PCR, the repertoire was profiled, and TCRdb retains in-frame clones only, with some absent. The sample lists about 380,000 clones; more than 75% were seen once. V lost 7 bases and J lost 3; bases outside the gene matches: 4. The CDR3 sequence is 13 residues long. From germline, CDR1 is SNHLY and CDR2 FYNNEI. This sequence was found in a man aged 30 to 45 who had recovered from COVID-19. Material for sequencing was PBMCs or T cells enriched from blood (not recorded which). This rearrangement joins TRBV2 to TRBJ2-5, with 8 bases lining up with TRBD2. This CDR3 reads CASIRRGEETQYF. The DNA of the CDR3 is TGTGCCAGCATCAGGCGGGGGGAAGAGACCCAGTACTTC.